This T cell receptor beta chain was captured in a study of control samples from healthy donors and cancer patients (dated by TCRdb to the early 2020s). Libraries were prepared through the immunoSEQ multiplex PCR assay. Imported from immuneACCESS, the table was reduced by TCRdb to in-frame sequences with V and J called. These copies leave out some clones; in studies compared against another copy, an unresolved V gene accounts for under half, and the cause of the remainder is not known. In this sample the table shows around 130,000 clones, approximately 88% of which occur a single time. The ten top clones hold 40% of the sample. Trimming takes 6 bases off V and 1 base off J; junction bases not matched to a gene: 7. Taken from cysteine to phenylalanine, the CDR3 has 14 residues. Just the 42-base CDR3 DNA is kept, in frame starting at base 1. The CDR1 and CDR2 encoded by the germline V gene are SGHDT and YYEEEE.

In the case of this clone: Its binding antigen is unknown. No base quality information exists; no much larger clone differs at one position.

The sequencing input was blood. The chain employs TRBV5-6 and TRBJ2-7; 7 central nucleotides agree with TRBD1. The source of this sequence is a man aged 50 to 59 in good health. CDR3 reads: CASTQTGLSYEQYF. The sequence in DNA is TGTGCCAGCACCCAGACAGGGCTTTCCTACGAGCAGTACTTC. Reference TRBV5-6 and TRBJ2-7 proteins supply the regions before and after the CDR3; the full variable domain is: DAGVTQSPTHLIKTRGQQVTLRCSPKSGHDTVSWYQQALGQGPQFIFQYYEEEERQRGNFPDRFSGHQFPNYSSELNVNALLLGDSALYLCASTQTGLSYEQYFGPGTRLTVT.